This TCR beta chain was captured in a study of blood T cell repertoires in COVID-19. Study summary: Specimens from acute and convalescent COVID-19 originated in the United States, Italy and Spain. PBMCs, B-cell-depleted T cells, or T cells were the source of the cDNA or gDNA that made up the material.

This clone showed up just once. TCRdb's copy holds only in-frame clones and misses some; the assay was immunoSEQ multiplex PCR. Of approximately 29,000 clones in the sample, around 92% were seen once. Sequences were obtained from peripheral blood. The clonotype was recovered from a woman aged 70-85 years with COVID-19, enrolled during active disease.

The CDR3 here is CARSFQGNTEAFF. CDR3 DNA sequence: TGTGCCAGAAGCTTTCAGGGGAACACTGAAGCTTTCTTT. J is TRBJ1-1 and V is TRBV5-3, with a possible D match to TRBD1 (5 bases). TRBV5-3 is marked as an open reading frame, function uncertain. The V end was cut by 2 bases, the J end by 1 base, with 6 bases between. The CDR3 extends over 13 amino acids.